Presented here are 20 T cell receptor beta chains from one specimen sequenced in a study of T cell changes during pregnancy in multiple sclerosis. Assay used: immunoSEQ multiplex PCR; TCRdb lists only in-frame clones, some missing. The table lists 60,000 to 75,000 clones, roughly nine tenths of them singletons, with more than 1.4% in the top ten. The specimen was peripheral blood, collected after pregnancy. These receptors came from a female donor with multiple sclerosis, enrolled in a pregnancy study.

The chain couples TRBV12-5 to TRBJ2-3, with 9 bases that match TRBD1. There are 15 residues in the CDR3. Trimming took 5 bases from V and 6 from J; bases not matched to a gene: 9. CDR1 is LGHNT, CDR2 FRNRAP, per germline. CDR3 bases: TGTGCTAGTGGTCCGGGACAGGGAGAAACGGATACGCAGTATTTT. Translated, it gives CASGPGQGETDTQYF.

The chain uses TRBV11-2 and TRBJ1-1, with D perhaps matching TRBD1 (5 bases). The CDR3 is 14 residues long. Germline CDR1 is SGHAT and CDR2 is FQNNGV. Between the trimmed V and J ends, which lost 2 bases and 0 bases, there was a span of 7 bases. The CDR3 bases are TGTGCCAGCAGCTTAACAGGCTTGAACACTGAAGCTTTCTTT. Translated: CASSLTGLNTEAFF.

This chain uses TRBV5-1 with TRBJ2-1; 13 bases are a match to TRBD2. The V and J ends lost 2 bases and 1 base, in that order; junction bases with no gene match: 9. The germline CDR1 and CDR2 sequences are SGHRS and YFSETQ. The CDR3 sequence is 19 residues long. The CDR3 nucleotides are TGCGCCAGCAGCTTCCCTATAACTAGCGGGAGGGGGTCCTACAATGAGCAGTTCTTC. It yields the protein CASSFPITSGRGSYNEQFF.

The rearrangement links TRBV28 to TRBJ1-2; 8 nucleotides align to TRBD1. This CDR3 comprises 15 residues. The J segment lost 7 bases and the V segment lost 9 bases, leaving 16 bases of the junction unmatched. The germline gives CDR1 MDHEN, CDR2 SYDVKM. CDR3 residues: CASTGTGFNSFGYTF. As DNA, the CDR3 is TGTGCCAGTACCGGGACAGGTTTTAATAGTTTTGGCTACACCTTC.

The chain joins TRBV12-2 to TRBJ1-1; TRBD1 was called by the table and not checked on the DNA. TRBV12-2 is a pseudogene locus. This CDR3 has 18 residues. This CDR3 reads CASRLAARNGGQAAEAFF. The CDR3 DNA reads as TGTGCAAGTCGCTTAGCTGCTAGAAATGGGGGACAGGCGGCTGAAGCTTTCTTT.

The chain couples TRBV2 to TRBJ2-2, with 13 bases identical to TRBD2. The CDR3 covers 15 residues. Germline CDR1 is SNHLY and CDR2 is FYNNEI. V lost 8 bases to trimming and J lost 7 bases; unmatched junction nucleotides: 7. DNA of the CDR3: TGTGCCAGCGGGGGGACTAGCGGGATAAACGGGGAGCTGTTTTTT. Encoded protein: CASGGTSGINGELFF.

This chain connects TRBV25-1 to TRBJ2-1, with 9 positions matching TRBD1. Germline CDR1 MGHDK, CDR2 SYGVNS. J gave up 2 bases and V 9 bases, and 5 bases lay outside the gene matches. The CDR3 is 14 residues long. CDR3 sequence reads: CARGTGNPYNEQFF. The CDR3 nucleotides read TGTGCCAGAGGGACAGGGAATCCCTACAATGAGCAGTTCTTC. The complete variable domain, with remaining parts taken from reference TRBV25-1 and TRBJ2-1, reads EADIYQTPRYLVIGTGKKITLECSQTMGHDKMYWYQQDPGMELHLIHYSYGVNSTEKGDLSSESTVSRIRTEHFPLTLESARPSHTSQYLCARGTGNPYNEQFFGPGTRLTVL.

V and J are TRBV25-1 and TRBJ1-4; 8 nucleotides align to TRBD1. The germline CDR1 and CDR2 sequences are MGHDK and SYGVNS. The CDR3 contains 14 residues. The V and J ends lost 5 bases and 4 bases, in that order; junction bases with no gene match: 3. Here the CDR3 reads CASSRTGGNEKLFF. CDR3 sequence (DNA): TGTGCCAGCAGTCGCACAGGGGGTAATGAAAAACTGTTTTTT.

V and J are TRBV28 and TRBJ2-7, with 9 nucleotides matching TRBD2. The CDR3 covers 15 residues. Trimming cost V 2 bases and J 5 bases; bases outside gene matches: 7. Germline assignment: CDR1 MDHEN and CDR2 SYDVKM. CDR3 protein: CASSLTPSGINEQYF. CDR3 nucleotide sequence: TGTGCCAGCAGTTTAACCCCTAGCGGGATAAACGAGCAGTACTTC. The full variable domain, in which reference TRBV28 and TRBJ2-7 provide the parts outside the CDR3, is DVKVTQSSRYLVKRTGEKVFLECVQDMDHENMFWYRQDPGLGLRLIYFSYDVKMKEKGDIPEGYSVSREKKERFSLILESASTNQTSMYLCASSLTPSGINEQYFGPGTRLTVT.

This clone appeared a single time. The CDR3 DNA reads as TGTGCCAGCAGCCGTCGACTAGCGGGGTACAATGAGCAGTTCTTC. Its translation: CASSRRLAGYNEQFF. The genes are TRBV13 and TRBJ2-1; TRBD2 aligns across 11 bases. The CDR3 is 15 amino acids. Germline V gives CDR1 PRHDT, CDR2 FYEKMQ (reference sequence). V lost 5 bases to trimming and J lost 4 bases; unmatched junction nucleotides: 4. The full variable domain, rest sourced from reference TRBV13 and TRBJ2-1, is AAGVIQSPRHLIKEKRETATLKCYPIPRHDTVYWYQQGPGQDPQFLISFYEKMQSDKGSIPDRFSAQQFSDYHSELNMSSLELGDSALYFCASSRRLAGYNEQFFGPGTRLTVL.

This clone was seen just once. The chain carries TRBV19 and TRBJ1-1; TRBD1 might be the D (5 bases). Germline V CDR1 and CDR2: LNHDA, SQIVND (reference sequence). V shed 7 bases and J shed 5 bases, with 11 bases lying between them. The CDR3 has 12 residues. The CDR3 is CASIHGGTEAFF. CDR3 DNA sequence: TGTGCCAGTATCCACGGGGGTACTGAAGCTTTCTTT.

This clone appeared once. The chain links TRBV9 to TRBJ2-2; possible D gene TRBD1, 6 bases. The germline gives CDR1 SGDLS, CDR2 YYNGEE. Trimming took 4 bases from V and 6 from J, leaving 19 bases between them. CDR3 length: 16 amino acids. CDR3 in amino acids: CASSPRSTGSPGELFF. CDR3 coding DNA: TGTGCCAGCAGCCCGAGAAGCACAGGGTCGCCCGGGGAGCTGTTTTTT.

The V and J genes are TRBV10-2 and TRBJ1-5; 8 nucleotides line up with TRBD1. Losses at the gene ends were 6 bases for V and 1 base for J; bases not matched to a gene: 5. Germline assignment: CDR1 WSHSY and CDR2 SAAADI. The CDR3 covers 15 residues. Here the CDR3 reads CASREGQASNQPQHF. As DNA, the CDR3 is TGCGCCAGCAGGGAGGGACAGGCAAGCAATCAGCCCCAGCATTTT.

V is TRBV19 and J is TRBJ2-1, with 9 bases fitting TRBD2. The CDR3 is 14 amino acids. Unmatched junction bases numbered 6, after V lost 6 bases and J lost 6 bases. The germline V gene has CDR1 LNHDA and CDR2 SQIVND (reference sequence). The CDR3 DNA reads TGTGCCAGTAGAGTTAGCGGGAGTATCAATGAGCAGTTCTTC. Amino acids: CASRVSGSINEQFF.

This rearrangement joins TRBV28 to TRBJ2-3; 7 nucleotides align to TRBD2. The V and J ends lost 6 bases and 2 bases, in that order; junction bases with no gene match: 5. CDR3 length: 14 residues. Germline CDR1 reads MDHEN; CDR2 reads SYDVKM. CDR3 residues: CASSPGTNTDTQYF. In DNA form, the CDR3 reads TGTGCCAGCAGCCCCGGGACTAACACAGATACGCAGTATTTT.

The J gene is TRBJ2-7, the V gene TRBV19; the match to TRBD1 covers 8 bases. CDR1 is LNHDA and CDR2 is SQIVND in the germline V gene (reference sequence). J lost 6 bases, V lost 6 bases, and 4 bases had no gene match. This CDR3 comprises 12 residues. DNA of the CDR3: TGTGCCAGTAGCCCACAGGGGGGCGAGCAGTACTTC. It specifies CASSPQGGEQYF.

The gene calls are TRBV19 and TRBJ2-1; D ambiguous. The V end was cut by 0 bases, the J end by 1 base, with 4 bases between. This CDR3 comprises 14 residues. The germline V gene encodes CDR1 LNHDA and CDR2 SQIVND (reference sequence). CDR3 in DNA: TGTGCCAGTAGTATAGACGGGTCCTACAATGAGCAGTTCTTC. Translating gives CASSIDGSYNEQFF.

This chain uses TRBV30 with TRBJ1-5; possibly TRBD1 for D (5 bases). Trimming cost V 2 bases and J 0 bases, with 8 bases left between them. This CDR3 has 14 residues. Germline assignment: CDR1 GTSNPN and CDR2 SVGIG (reference sequence). The CDR3 loop reads CAWSQGVSNQPQHF. The CDR3 nucleotides are TGTGCCTGGAGTCAGGGCGTTAGCAATCAGCCCCAGCATTTT. The full variable domain, rest sourced from reference TRBV30 and TRBJ1-5, is SQTIHQWPATLVQPVGSPLSLECTVEGTSNPNLYWYRQAAGRGLQLLFYSVGIGQISSEVPQNLSASRPQDRQFILSSKKLLLSDSGFYLCAWSQGVSNQPQHFGDGTRLSIL.

This clone was counted a single time. This chain joins TRBV5-1 and TRBJ2-1, with TRBD1 identical over 7 bases. The CDR3 totals 15 residues. V lost 0 bases and J lost 4; bases outside the gene matches: 4. From germline, CDR1 is SGHRS and CDR2 YFSETQ. The CDR3 loop is CASSLGQGEYNEQFF. Written as DNA, the CDR3 is TGCGCCAGCAGCTTGGGACAGGGCGAATACAATGAGCAGTTCTTC.

The CDR3 region is CASSVTSGYSYNEQFF. Written as DNA, the CDR3 is TGTGCCAGCAGCGTCACTAGCGGTTACTCCTACAATGAGCAGTTCTTC. V is TRBV7-2 and J is TRBJ2-1, with 8 positions matching TRBD2. The CDR3 has 16 amino acids. The junction had 6 bases not matched to a gene; V was cut back by 5 bases and J by 0 bases. Germline CDR1 SGHTA, CDR2 FQGNSA.